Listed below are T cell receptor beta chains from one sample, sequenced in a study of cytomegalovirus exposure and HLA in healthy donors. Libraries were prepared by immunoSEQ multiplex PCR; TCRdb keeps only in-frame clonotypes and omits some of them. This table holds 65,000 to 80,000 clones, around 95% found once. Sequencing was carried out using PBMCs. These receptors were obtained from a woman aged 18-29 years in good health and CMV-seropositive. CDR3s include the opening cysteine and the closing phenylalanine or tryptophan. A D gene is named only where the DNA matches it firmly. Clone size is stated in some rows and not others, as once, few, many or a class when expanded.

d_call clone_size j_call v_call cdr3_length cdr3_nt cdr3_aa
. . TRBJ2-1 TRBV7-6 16 TGTGCCAGCAGCTCCCGCCAGGGGGGCTCCTACAATGAGCAGTTCTTC CASSSRQGGSYNEQFF
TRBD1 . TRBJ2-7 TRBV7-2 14 TGTGCCAGCAGCCACCGACAGGGGATGAGCGAGCAGTACTTC CASSHRQGMSEQYF
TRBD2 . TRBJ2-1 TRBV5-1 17 TGCGCCAGCAGCTTGGATCGAAACCCACTAGCGGACAATGAGCAGTTCTTC CASSLDRNPLADNEQFF
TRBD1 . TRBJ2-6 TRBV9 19 TGTGCCAGCAGCGGGATACCGGGACAGATGGCCTCTGGGGCCAACGTCCTGACTTTC CASSGIPGQMASGANVLTF
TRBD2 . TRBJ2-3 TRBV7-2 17 TGTGCCAGCAGCTTAGGACTAGCGGGGGGGCCAGGAGATACGCAGTATTTT CASSLGLAGGPGDTQYF
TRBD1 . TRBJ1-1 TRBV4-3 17 TGCGCCAGCAGCGGAATTGACAGGGGGACCTTACTTTCTGAAGCTTTCTTT CASSGIDRGTLLSEAFF
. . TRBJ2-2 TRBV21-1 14 TGTGCCAGCAGCAATCAGTGCTGGACCGGGGAGCTGTTTTTT CASSNQCWTGELFF
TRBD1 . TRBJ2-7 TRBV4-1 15 TGCGCCAGCAGCCAAGGATCAGGGGGCGTAAACGAGCAGTACTTC CASSQGSGGVNEQYF
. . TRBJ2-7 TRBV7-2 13 TGTGCCAGCAGCTTTACAGGAACCTACGAGCAGTACTTC CASSFTGTYEQYF
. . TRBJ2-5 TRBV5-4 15 TGTGCCAGCAGCCACCGGGACACACTACAAGAGACCCAGTACTTC CASSHRDTLQETQYF
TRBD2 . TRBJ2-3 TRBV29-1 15 TGCAGCGCCAGGACTAGCGGGAGTCCCACAGATACGCAGTATTTT CSARTSGSPTDTQYF
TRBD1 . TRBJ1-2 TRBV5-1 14 TGCGCCAGCAGCTCTGGACAGGGCCTGGATGGCTACACCTTC CASSSGQGLDGYTF
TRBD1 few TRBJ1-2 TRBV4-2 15 TGTGCCAGCAGGATGGGACAGGGAACAGCCTATGGCTACACCTTC CASRMGQGTAYGYTF
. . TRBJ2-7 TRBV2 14 TGTGCCAGCATCCCCCGTGGACAGAACTACGAGCAGTACTTC CASIPRGQNYEQYF
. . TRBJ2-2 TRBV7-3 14 TGTGCCAGCAGCTCAGGACTCAACACCGGGGAGCTGTTTTTT CASSSGLNTGELFF
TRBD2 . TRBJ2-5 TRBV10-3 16 TGTGCCATCAGTGAAGGTGGCGGGAGTAGGGGAGAGACCCAGTACTTC CAISEGGGSRGETQYF
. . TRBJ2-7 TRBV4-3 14 TGCGCCAGCAGCCAAGTTAATACAGGCTACGAGCAGTACTTC CASSQVNTGYEQYF
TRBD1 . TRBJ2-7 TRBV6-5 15 TGTGCCAGCAGTTACTGGCAGGGGGACTCCTACGAGCAGTACTTC CASSYWQGDSYEQYF
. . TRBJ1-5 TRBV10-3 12 TGTGCCACCTCTTCATCGGGTCAGCCCCAGCATTTT CATSSSGQPQHF